This T cell receptor beta chain appears in the sequencing data of a study of blood T cell repertoires in COVID-19. TCRdb keeps only in-frame clones here, not all; method: immunoSEQ multiplex PCR. The data show about 90,000 clones, about 90% seen once. V lost 1 base to trimming and J lost 8 bases, with 14 bases between them. The germline V gene has CDR1 LNHNV and CDR2 YYDKDF (reference sequence). This CDR3 region has 15 residues. The V gene is TRBV15, the J gene TRBJ1-4; TRBD1 is a possible D gene (6 bases). Sequencing used peripheral blood. The clonotype was recovered from a man over 45 with COVID-19, enrolled during active disease. CDR3: CATSRAGGWGEKLFF. In DNA, the CDR3 is TGTGCCACCAGCAGAGCGGGGGGCTGGGGGGAAAAACTGTTTTTT.